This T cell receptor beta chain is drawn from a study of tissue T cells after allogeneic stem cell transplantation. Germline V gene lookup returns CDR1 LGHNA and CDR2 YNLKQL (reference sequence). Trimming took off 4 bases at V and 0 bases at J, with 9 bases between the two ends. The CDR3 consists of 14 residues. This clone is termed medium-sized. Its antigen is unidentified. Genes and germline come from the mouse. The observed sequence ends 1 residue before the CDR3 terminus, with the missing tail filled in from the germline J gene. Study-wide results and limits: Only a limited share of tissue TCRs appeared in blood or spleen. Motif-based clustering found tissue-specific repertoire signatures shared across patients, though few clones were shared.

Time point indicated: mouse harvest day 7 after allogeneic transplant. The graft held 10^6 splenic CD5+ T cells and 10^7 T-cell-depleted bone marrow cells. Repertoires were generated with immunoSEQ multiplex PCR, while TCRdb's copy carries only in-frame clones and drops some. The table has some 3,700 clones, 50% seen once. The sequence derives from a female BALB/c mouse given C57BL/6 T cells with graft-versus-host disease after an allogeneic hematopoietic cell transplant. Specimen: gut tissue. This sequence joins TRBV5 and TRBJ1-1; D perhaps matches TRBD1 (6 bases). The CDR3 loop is CASSPGHANTEVFF. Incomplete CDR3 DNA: TGTGCCAGCAGCCCGGGACATGCAAACACAGAAGTCTTC.